Each of the 8 T cell receptor beta chains below was sequenced from the same sample in a study of metastatic and nonmetastatic thyroid tumors. TCRdb ran MiXCR on the PCR reads. The table lists about 40,000 clones, approximately 16% of them singletons. None of the patients had undergone any treatment ahead of thyroid surgery. Sequenced: tumor tissue. These receptors came from a female donor with papillary thyroid cancer or a benign thyroid nodule (not recorded which). Some clones in this sample may be carry-over from other donors' samples.

At least ten counts were recorded for this clone. The gene calls are TRBV11-2 and TRBJ2-2; no firm D call. Trimming pared 1 base from V and 1 base from J, leaving 13 bases between. CDR1 and CDR2 (germline): SGHAT, FQNNGV. The CDR3 has 17 amino acids. The CDR3 reads CASSLVSPRMNTGELFF. The CDR3 DNA sequence: TGTGCCAGCAGCTTAGTATCTCCGCGGATGAACACCGGGGAGCTGTTTTTT.

The chain joins TRBV20-1 to TRBJ2-3; D gene uncertain. Germline values: CDR1 DFQATT, CDR2 SNEGSKA (reference sequence). This CDR3 has 16 amino acids. Deletions cut 3 bases from V and 5 bases from J, with 21 bases between. The DNA of the CDR3 is TGCAGTGCTAGGGATTTGCGGCCCGCAATCATAGATACGCAGTATTTT. This gives the protein CSARDLRPAIIDTQYF.

There are many counts of this clone. This chain connects TRBV11-3 to TRBJ2-1, with 8 bases fitting TRBD2. Trimming at V came to 6 bases and at J to 6 bases, leaving 4 bases not matched to a gene. CDR1 SGHNT and CDR2 YENEEA come from the germline V gene. This CDR3 spans 13 amino acids. The CDR3 reads CASSTAGVNEQFF. CDR3 DNA sequence: TGTGCCAGCAGTACAGCGGGGGTCAATGAGCAGTTCTTC.

A few counts support this clone. A much larger clone lies one base from this, so it may be a read error. This rearrangement joins TRBV6-1 to TRBJ2-7, with a possible D match to TRBD1 (6 bases). Germline lookup yields CDR1 MNHNS and CDR2 SASEGT. The CDR3 length is 12 residues. V lost 7 bases and J lost 13, with 20 bases in between. The chain's CDR3 is CASKQRDNPKYF. CDR3 DNA: TGTGCCAGCAAGCAACGGGACAACCCTAAATACTTC.

This clone was seen at least ten times. The gene calls are TRBV2 and TRBJ1-1; D perhaps matches TRBD1 (6 bases). The ends were cut back, 5 bases at V and 8 bases at J, with 12 bases in the middle. This CDR3 is built from 12 residues. Germline V CDR1 and CDR2: SNHLY, FYNNEI. The CDR3 nucleotides read TGTGCCAGCAGTTGGACAGAAGGAGAAGCTTTCTTT. It codes for CASSWTEGEAFF. Using reference TRBV2 and TRBJ1-1 for the parts outside the CDR3, the full variable domain is EPEVTQTPSHQVTQMGQEVILRCVPISNHLYFYWYRQILGQKVEFLVSFYNNEISEKSEIFDDQFSVERPDGSNFTLKIRSTKLEDSAMYFCASSWTEGEAFFGQGTRLTVV.

There are many counts of this clone. A read error may produce the germline difference seen at one junction end. The chain has TRBV7-2 and TRBJ1-5, with 9 bases identical to TRBD1. The CDR3 loop spans 11 amino acids. Looked up from germline, CDR1 is SGHTA and CDR2 is FQGNSA. This CDR3 reads CANSLGTGQHF. CDR3 in DNA: TGTGCCAACAGCCTGGGGACAGGGCAGCATTTT.

Comment on this clone: A read error may be the cause here, since a much bigger clone is one base away. Here the CDR3 omits its conserved ending phenylalanine or tryptophan, so a read error is the likely source. Other DNA sequences in this specimen translate into the identical CDR3. The chain uses TRBV10-3 and TRBJ2-1, with a tentative D call TRBD2 (6 bases). V shed 0 bases and J shed 4 bases, with 16 bases lying between them. Germline CDR1 is ENHRY and CDR2 is SYGVKD. The CDR3 is 17 residues long. The CDR3 bases are TGTGCCATCAGTGAGTCCCCGAGGGGAGGCTCATACAATGAGCAGTTCCTC. Amino acid sequence: CAISESPRGGSYNEQFL.

This clone came up once. This may be a read error, as it is one base from a much larger clone. Additional DNA sequences in this sample encode the identical CDR3. The DNA of the CDR3 is TGTGCCAGCAGCTTGGACGGTGAAAAACTTTTTTTT. Protein: CASSLDGEKLFF. The V call is TRBV5-8, the J call TRBJ1-4; no definite D call. In germline, CDR1 is SGHTS, CDR2 YDEGEE. The CDR3 has 12 amino acids.